These 2 T cell receptor beta chains were sequenced from one sample in a study of human T cells and chemical hapten exposure (dated by TCRdb to about 2021). Per the publication, the time point label means: pre-sensitization, week 0. In the paper's terms, the treatment or condition label means: therapeutic diphenylcyclopropenone sensitization with weekly scalp DPC. To prepare the library, RACE was applied. Reads for this sample came from a NextSeq 500. Clones were called with MiXCR by TCRdb after fastp trimmed the public reads at Q25, and only in-frame beta chains were retained. A single entry per CDR3 protein holds the most common genes and DNA from its merged rows. The table for this sample lists over 300,000 distinct CDR3 sequences; roughly 5% of them were counted only once. Just over 2.5% of the sample is taken by the ten largest. Sample: whole blood, taken in connection with sensitization to the hapten diphenylcyclopropenone (DPC). These receptors came from a woman in her 50s with alopecia areata. Some clones in this sample may be carry-over from other donors' samples.

The chain uses TRBV20-1 and TRBJ2-7; the D call may be TRBD1 or TRBD2 (5 bases each). V lost 0 bases, J lost 6 bases, and 18 bases lay in between. Germline CDR1 reads DFQATT; CDR2 reads SNEGSKA (reference sequence). This CDR3 has 15 residues. The CDR3 protein is CSAREGEAVTREQYF. CDR3 nucleotide sequence: TGCAGTGCTAGAGAGGGGGAAGCCGTAACTCGCGAGCAGTACTTC.

In this sample, this clonotype turned up many times. The chain joins TRBV28 to TRBJ2-7; 7 bases line up with TRBD1. With 7 bases clipped from V and 3 bases from J, the junction kept 12 bases outside the gene matches. Germline assignment: CDR1 MDHEN and CDR2 SYDVKM. The CDR3 spans 15 residues. Here the CDR3 reads CASKPQTGPHYEQYF. Here the CDR3 DNA reads TGTGCCAGCAAACCCCAGACAGGGCCCCACTACGAGCAGTACTTC.